Sequencing of this T cell receptor beta chain was carried out in a study of shared clonotypes between healthy human individuals. Study findings and constraints: Deeper or shallower sequencing was expected to change how clonotypes are shared among donors. The study's rarefaction showed incomplete sorted-subset sequencing despite large depth. Naive subsets generally had larger estimated richness than memory subsets.

Turning to this clone: Its target is unknown.

The CDR3 covers 13 residues. J gave up 8 bases and V 1 base, and 3 bases lay outside the gene matches. Per the germline V gene, CDR1 is SGHTS and CDR2 is YDEGEE. TCRdb keeps only in-frame clones here, not all; method: immunoSEQ multiplex PCR. The data hold a few hundred thousand clones, with 80% to 90% observed a single time. This rearrangement joins TRBV5-8 to TRBJ1-2; TRBD1 agrees at 9 bases. The receptor was isolated from a man between 18 and 29 years old in good health. The source material was memory CD8+ T cells sorted from blood. The subset is: CD45RO+ cells pooled with CCR7-negative TemRA cells. For the CDR3, the DNA is TGTGCCAGCAGCTTGACAGGGGGCGACGGCTACACCTTC. This encodes CASSLTGGDGYTF. The entire variable domain, with the rest obtained from reference TRBV5-8 and TRBJ1-2, is as follows: EAGVTQSPTHLIKTRGQQATLRCSPISGHTSVYWYQQALGLGLQFLLWYDEGEERNRGNFPPRFSGRQFPNYSSELNVNALELEDSALYLCASSLTGGDGYTFGSGTRLTVV.